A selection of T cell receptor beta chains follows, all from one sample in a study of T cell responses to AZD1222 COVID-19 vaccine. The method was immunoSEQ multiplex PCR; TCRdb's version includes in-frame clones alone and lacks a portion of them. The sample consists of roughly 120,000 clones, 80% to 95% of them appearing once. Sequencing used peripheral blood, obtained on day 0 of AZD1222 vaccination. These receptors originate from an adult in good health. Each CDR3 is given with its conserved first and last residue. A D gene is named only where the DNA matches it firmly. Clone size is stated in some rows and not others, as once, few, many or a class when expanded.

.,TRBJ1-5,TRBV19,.,CATSTQGMNQPQHF,TGTGCCACTTCGACCCAGGGGATGAATCAGCCCCAGCATTTT
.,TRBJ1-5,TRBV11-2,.,CASSLNPGEGQPQHF,TGTGCCAGCAGCTTAAACCCAGGGGAAGGTCAGCCCCAGCATTTT
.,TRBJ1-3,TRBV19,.,CASIWWVILSGNTIYF,TGTGCCAGTATATGGTGGGTTATACTCTCTGGAAACACCATATATTTT
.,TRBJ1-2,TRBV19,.,CASSIALERAGYTF,TGTGCCAGTAGTATAGCACTCGAGAGAGCCGGCTACACCTTC
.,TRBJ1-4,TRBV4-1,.,CASSRSGSVDEKLFF,TGCGCCAGCAGCCGATCGGGGAGCGTGGATGAAAAACTGTTTTTT
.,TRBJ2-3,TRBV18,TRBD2,CASSPSGAQVDTQYF,TGTGCCAGCTCACCGAGCGGGGCGCAGGTAGATACGCAGTATTTT
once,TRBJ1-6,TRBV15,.,CATRESGSSPLHF,TGTGCCACCAGGGAGTCAGGGAGCTCACCCCTCCACTTT
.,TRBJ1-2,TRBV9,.,CASSVVGAADGYTF,TGTGCCAGCAGCGTAGTAGGGGCGGCCGATGGCTACACCTTC
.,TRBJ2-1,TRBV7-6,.,CASSLVLGNNEQFF,TGTGCCAGCAGCTTAGTTCTAGGGAACAATGAGCAGTTCTTC
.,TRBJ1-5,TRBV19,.,CASSSLWEEINQPQHF,TGTGCCAGTAGTTCCCTTTGGGAAGAGATCAATCAGCCCCAGCATTTT
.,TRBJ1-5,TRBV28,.,CASAGLNQPQHF,TGTGCCAGCGCAGGGCTTAATCAGCCCCAGCATTTT
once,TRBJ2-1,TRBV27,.,CASSTSLSSYNEQFF,TGTGCCAGCAGCACCTCCCTAAGCTCCTACAATGAGCAGTTCTTC
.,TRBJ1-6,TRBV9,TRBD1,CASSTGNYNSPLHF,TGTGCCAGCTCGACAGGGAACTATAATTCACCCCTCCACTTT
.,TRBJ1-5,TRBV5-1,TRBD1,CASSLVAGGQPQHF,TGCGCCAGCAGCTTGGTGGCAGGGGGGCAGCCCCAGCATTTT
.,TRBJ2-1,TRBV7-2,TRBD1,CASSFPQGTGSNEQFF,TGTGCCAGCAGCTTCCCCCAGGGGACAGGATCCAATGAGCAGTTCTTC
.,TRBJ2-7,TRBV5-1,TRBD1,CAIMGLDRGKNEQYF,TGCGCCATCATGGGGTTGGACAGGGGGAAGAACGAGCAGTACTTC
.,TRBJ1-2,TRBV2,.,CASTGHEPNYGYTF,TGTGCCAGCACCGGACACGAACCTAACTATGGCTACACCTTC
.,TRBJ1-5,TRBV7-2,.,CASSLGDPSKPQHF,TGTGCCAGCAGCTTAGGGGACCCCTCCAAGCCCCAGCATTTT
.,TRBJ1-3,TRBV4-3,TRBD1,CASSLETGSSGNTIYF,TGCGCCAGCAGCCTAGAGACAGGGAGCTCTGGAAACACCATATATTTT
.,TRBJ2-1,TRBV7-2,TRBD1,CASSDRTGTYNEQFF,TGTGCCAGCAGCGACCGGACAGGGACTTACAATGAGCAGTTCTTC
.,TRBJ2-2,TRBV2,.,CASTVEAGELFF,TGTGCCAGCACCGTCGAGGCCGGGGAGCTGTTTTTT
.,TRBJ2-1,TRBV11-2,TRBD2,CASSLGIAGNEQFF,TGTGCCAGCAGCTTAGGGATAGCGGGCAATGAGCAGTTCTTC
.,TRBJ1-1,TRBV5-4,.,CASSSQGNTEAFF,TGTGCCAGCAGCTCTCAGGGAAACACTGAAGCTTTCTTT
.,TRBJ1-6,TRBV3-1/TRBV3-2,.,CASSPTQAPTSPLHF,TGTGCCAGCAGCCCTACTCAGGCACCCACCTCACCCCTCCACTTT
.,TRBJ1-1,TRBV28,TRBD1,CASSPGGGTGTTEAFF,TGTGCCAGCAGTCCAGGGGGCGGGACAGGGACCACTGAAGCTTTCTTT
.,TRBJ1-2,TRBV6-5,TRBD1,CASSYIRDRDGYTF,TGTGCCAGCAGTTACATTAGGGACAGGGATGGCTACACCTTC
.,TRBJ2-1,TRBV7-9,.,CGQGFYPISGEQFF,TGCGGTCAGGGGTTTTACCCCATCTCGGGTGAGCAGTTCTTC
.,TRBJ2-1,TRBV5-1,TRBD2,CASSVYSAGGYNEQFF,TGCGCCAGCAGCGTATATTCAGCGGGAGGTTACAATGAGCAGTTCTTC
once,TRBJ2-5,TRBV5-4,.,CASSLDSRVKETQYF,TGTGCCAGCAGCTTAGATAGTAGGGTTAAAGAGACCCAGTACTTC
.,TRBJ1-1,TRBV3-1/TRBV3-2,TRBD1,CASSQATGRNTEAFF,TGTGCCAGCAGCCAAGCGACAGGGAGGAACACTGAAGCTTTCTTT
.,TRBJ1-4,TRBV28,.,CASSQRNEKLFF,TGTGCCAGCAGCCAGAGGAATGAAAAACTGTTTTTT
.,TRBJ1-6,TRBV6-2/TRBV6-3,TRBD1,CASSAGTGAYNSPLHF,TGTGCCAGCAGCGCCGGGACAGGGGCCTATAATTCACCCCTCCACTTT
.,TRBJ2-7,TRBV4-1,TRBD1,CASSSGTGPSYEQYF,TGCGCCAGCAGCTCCGGGACAGGGCCATCCTACGAGCAGTACTTC
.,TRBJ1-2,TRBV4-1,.,CASSQVTGRTNYGYTF,TGCGCCAGCAGCCAAGTCACAGGGCGAACTAACTATGGCTACACCTTC
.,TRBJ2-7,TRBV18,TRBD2,CASSPGGVGYEQYF,TGTGCCAGCTCACCGGGGGGGGTTGGCTACGAGCAGTACTTC
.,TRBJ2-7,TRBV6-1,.,CASSEPGQGAHEQYF,TGTGCCAGCAGTGAACCGGGTCAGGGTGCCCACGAGCAGTACTTC
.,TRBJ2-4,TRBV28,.,CASSLFTGVTDF,TGTGCCAGCAGTTTATTCACGGGAGTAACGGACTTC
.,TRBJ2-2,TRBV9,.,CASSLGSGTGELFF,TGTGCCAGCAGCCTGGGTAGCGGCACCGGGGAGCTGTTTTTT
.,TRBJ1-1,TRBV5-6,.,CASSFRGLNTEAFF,TGTGCCAGCAGCTTCCGGGGGCTAAACACTGAAGCTTTCTTT
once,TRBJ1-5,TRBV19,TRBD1,CASRYEQGAGNQPQHF,TGTGCCAGTAGATATGAACAGGGGGCTGGCAATCAGCCCCAGCATTTT
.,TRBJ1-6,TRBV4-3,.,CASSTTHDRNSPLHF,TGCGCCAGCAGCACTACCCATGACCGGAATTCACCCCTCCACTTT
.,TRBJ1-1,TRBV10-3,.,CAISEHNSDPEAFF,TGTGCCATCAGTGAGCACAACAGTGATCCTGAAGCTTTCTTT